This T cell receptor beta chain appears in the sequencing data of a study of regulatory T cells in long-lasting Graves disease (dated by TCRdb to the early 2020s). Regarding the complete study: To count as having persistent Graves' disease, a patient had to have received antithyroid drug treatment for over 5 years with TSH receptor autoantibodies remaining persistently positive. Patients with persistent Graves' disease were compared with patients with newly diagnosed Graves' disease using TCR sequencing and RNA sequencing of peripheral blood. The study was registered as a clinical trial and conducted in China. Persistent Graves' disease patients in the clinical cohort had taken antithyroid drugs for around 11 years on average. A total of some 33 samples were covered by TCR sequencing, comprising approximately 13 persistent and some 20 newly diagnosed Graves' disease patients. What the research found in general, with its limitations: The authors acknowledged the small sample size as a limitation that may reduce accuracy. Preferential use of TRBV28, TRBJ1-2 and TRBJ2-5 was observed in persistent disease, whereas TRBV20-1 and TRBJ2-1 were favored in newly diagnosed disease. Only the TCR beta chain was sequenced and analyzed. Compared with newly diagnosed patients, persistent Graves' disease patients had lower TCR Shannon entropy and fewer highly expanded clones, which suggests clonal expansion. Peripheral blood alone was examined, since thyroid tissue, which constituted the primary lesion, could not be accessed. Persistent patients shared more public clonotypes among themselves (approximately 2,500) than newly diagnosed patients did (approximately 870).

Taken with the paper, the label for time point translates to: persistent/refractory GD, antithyroid drugs over 5 years with positive TRAb. For both TCR sequencing and RNA sequencing, RNA was extracted from PBMCs using TRIzol. Graves' disease was diagnosed according to American Thyroid Association guidelines. Patients for the study were recruited at an endocrinology department in Xi'an, China. Each patient gave approximately 10 milliliters of peripheral blood, collected in an EDTA anticoagulant tube. Ficoll Paque Plus density gradient separation was used to isolate PBMCs, and no further T cell sorting was performed. An Agilent 2100 Bioanalyzer and agarose gel were used to assess RNA quality, and a NanoDrop 2000 was used to measure RNA concentration. The germline V gene encodes CDR1 LNHNV and CDR2 YYDKDF (reference sequence). The trim is 0 bases for V and 1 base for J, with a gap of 12 bases between the germline ends. CDR3 length: 17 amino acids, cysteine to phenylalanine. Only the CDR3 region is kept as DNA, spanning 51 bases read in frame from base 1.

The method was multiplex PCR. TCRdb shows the sequencer as Illumina HiSeq 4000. iRepertoire HTBI primers and Arm-PCR amplification of CDR3 regions were used to construct TCR beta libraries. PCR products were gel purified before sequencing. Per the source publication's procedure: A total of some 60 TRBV and more than twelve TRBJ segments were identified across samples and were used for gene usage analysis of CDR3 amino acid clonotypes. COPE and FqMerger were used to merge filtered high-quality paired reads into contigs. BLAST was used to align contigs to the IMGT TRBV, TRBD and TRBJ reference genes, and CDR3 was defined following IMGT. Clonotypes above 0.1% frequency were classified as highly expanded clones. Repertoire diversity was measured by Shannon entropy, and V-J evenness by the Gini coefficient. Clonotypes shared by more than one individual were considered public. TCRdb passed the public sequencing reads through fastp at Q25 and MiXCR, retaining productive beta sequences. Under each unique CDR3 protein, matching rows form one entry showing the most common genes and DNA. The V and J calls come from TCRdb's annotation, not from the publication. For this sample there are some 470,000 distinct CDR3 sequences; 20% to 25% appear just once. In total, the top ten clones hold more than 6% of the sample.

On this clonotype: The target of this receptor is not known. Base qualities are missing; no much larger clone stands one base away.

The specimen was peripheral blood mononuclear cells (PBMCs), collected when the disease was refractory, from a patient treated with antithyroid drugs. This TCR came from a female donor with Graves disease. This chain joins TRBV15 to TRBJ2-2, with TRBD2 perhaps the D gene, on 7 matching bases. This receptor has the CDR3 CATSRDRGALNTGELFF. The DNA sequence is given as TGTGCCACCAGCAGAGATCGGGGGGCTTTGAACACCGGGGAGCTGTTTTTT.